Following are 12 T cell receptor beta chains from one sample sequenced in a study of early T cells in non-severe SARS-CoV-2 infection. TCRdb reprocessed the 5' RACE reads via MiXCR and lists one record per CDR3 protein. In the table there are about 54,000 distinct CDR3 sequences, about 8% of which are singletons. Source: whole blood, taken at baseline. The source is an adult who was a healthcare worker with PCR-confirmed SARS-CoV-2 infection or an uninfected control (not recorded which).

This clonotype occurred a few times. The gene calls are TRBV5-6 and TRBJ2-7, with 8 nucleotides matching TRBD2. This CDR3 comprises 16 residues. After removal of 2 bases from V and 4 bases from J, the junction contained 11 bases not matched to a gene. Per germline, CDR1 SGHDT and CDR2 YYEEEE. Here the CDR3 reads CASSLPRGGVRYEQYF. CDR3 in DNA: TGTGCCAGCAGCTTACCCCGGGGGGGGGTTCGTTACGAGCAGTACTTC.

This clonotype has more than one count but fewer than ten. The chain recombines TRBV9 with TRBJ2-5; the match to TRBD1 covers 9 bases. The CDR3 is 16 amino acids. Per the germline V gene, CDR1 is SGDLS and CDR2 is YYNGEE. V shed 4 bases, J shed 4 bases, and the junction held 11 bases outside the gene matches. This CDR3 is CASSSNPDRGGETQYF. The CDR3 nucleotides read TGTGCCAGCAGCTCTAACCCTGACAGGGGGGGAGAGACCCAGTACTTC.

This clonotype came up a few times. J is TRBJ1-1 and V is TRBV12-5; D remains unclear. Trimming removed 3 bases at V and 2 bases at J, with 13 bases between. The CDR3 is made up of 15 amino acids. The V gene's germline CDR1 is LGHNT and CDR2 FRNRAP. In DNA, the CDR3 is TGTGCTAGTGGTTTTTTTGGAGGCTTAAACACTGAAGCTTTCTTT. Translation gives CASGFFGGLNTEAFF.

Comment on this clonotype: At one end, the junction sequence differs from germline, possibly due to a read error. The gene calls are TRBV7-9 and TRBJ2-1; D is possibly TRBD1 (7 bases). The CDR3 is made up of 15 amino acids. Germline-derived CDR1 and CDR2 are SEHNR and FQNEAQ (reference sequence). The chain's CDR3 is CASSPVRGAYNEQLF. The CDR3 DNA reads TGTGCCAGCAGCCCAGTCAGGGGGGCCTACAATGAGCAGTTATTC.

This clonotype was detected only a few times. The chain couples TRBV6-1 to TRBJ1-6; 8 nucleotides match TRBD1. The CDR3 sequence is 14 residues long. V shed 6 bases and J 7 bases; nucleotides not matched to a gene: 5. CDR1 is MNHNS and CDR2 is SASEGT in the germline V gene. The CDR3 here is CASSDRGTNSPLHF. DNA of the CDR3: TGTGCCAGCAGCGACAGGGGCACCAATTCACCCCTCCACTTT.

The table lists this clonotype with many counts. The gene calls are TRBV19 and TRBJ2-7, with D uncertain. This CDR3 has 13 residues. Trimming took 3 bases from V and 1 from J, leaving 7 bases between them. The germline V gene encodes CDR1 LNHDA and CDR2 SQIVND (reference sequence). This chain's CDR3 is CASSMALSYEQYF. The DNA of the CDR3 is TGTGCCAGTAGTATGGCGTTGTCCTACGAGCAGTACTTC.

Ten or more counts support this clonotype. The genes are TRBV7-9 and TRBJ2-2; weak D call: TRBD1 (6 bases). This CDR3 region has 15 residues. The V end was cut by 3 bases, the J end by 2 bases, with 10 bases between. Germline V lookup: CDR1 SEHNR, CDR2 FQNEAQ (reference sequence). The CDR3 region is CASSFLQGNTGELFF. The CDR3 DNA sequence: TGTGCCAGCAGCTTTCTACAGGGTAACACCGGGGAGCTGTTTTTT. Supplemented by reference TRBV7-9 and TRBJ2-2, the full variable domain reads DTGVSQNPRHKITKRGQNVTFRCDPISEHNRLYWYRQTLGQGPEFLTYFQNEAQLEKSRLLSDRFSAERPKGSFSTLEIQRTEQGDSAMYLCASSFLQGNTGELFFGEGSRLTVL.

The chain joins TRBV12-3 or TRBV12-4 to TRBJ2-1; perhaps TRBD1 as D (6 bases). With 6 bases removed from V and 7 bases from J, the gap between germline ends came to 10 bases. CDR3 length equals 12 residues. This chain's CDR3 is CASSAQGNEQFF. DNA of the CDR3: TGTGCCAGCAGCGCCCAGGGGAATGAGCAGTTCTTC.

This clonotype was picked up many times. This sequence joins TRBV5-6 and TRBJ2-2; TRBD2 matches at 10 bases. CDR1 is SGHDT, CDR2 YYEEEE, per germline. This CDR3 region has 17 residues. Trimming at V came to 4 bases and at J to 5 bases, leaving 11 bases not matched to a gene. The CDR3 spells CASSAWTSGKRTGELFF. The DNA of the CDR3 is TGTGCCAGCAGCGCATGGACTAGCGGAAAACGGACCGGGGAGCTGTTTTTT.

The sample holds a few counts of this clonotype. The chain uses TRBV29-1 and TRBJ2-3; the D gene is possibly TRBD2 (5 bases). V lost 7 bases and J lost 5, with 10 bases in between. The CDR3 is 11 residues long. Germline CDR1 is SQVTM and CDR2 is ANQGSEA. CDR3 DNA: TGCAGCGCAAATGGGAGAGATACGCAGTATTTT. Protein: CSANGRDTQYF.

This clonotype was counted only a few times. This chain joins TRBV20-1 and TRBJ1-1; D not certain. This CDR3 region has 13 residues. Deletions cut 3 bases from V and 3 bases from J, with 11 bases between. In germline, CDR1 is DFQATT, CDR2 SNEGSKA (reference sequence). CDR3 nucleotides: TGCAGTGCTAGGTGGCAGAAGGACACTGAAGCTTTCTTT. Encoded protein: CSARWQKDTEAFF.

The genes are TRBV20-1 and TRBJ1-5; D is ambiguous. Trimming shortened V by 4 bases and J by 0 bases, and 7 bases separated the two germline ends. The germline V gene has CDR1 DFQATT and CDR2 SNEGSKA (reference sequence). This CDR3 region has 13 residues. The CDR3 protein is CSANTRSNQPQHF. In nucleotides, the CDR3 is TGCAGTGCTAATACTCGTAGCAATCAGCCCCAGCATTTT.